This record concerns one T cell receptor beta chain sequence. These data originate in a study of blood T cell repertoires in COVID-19. The assay was immunoSEQ multiplex PCR, and TCRdb's table has in-frame clones only and misses some. The repertoire holds a few hundred thousand clones, with around 91% as singletons. The trim removed 7 bases at V and 6 bases at J, leaving 9 bases unmatched. Germline V CDR1 and CDR2: MDHEN, SYDVKM. The length of the CDR3 is 13 residues. The sequence was collected from a woman aged 40 to 50 with COVID-19, enrolled during active disease. The chain recombines TRBV28 with TRBJ2-7, with 7 positions matching TRBD1. What was sequenced was peripheral blood. The CDR3, as DNA: TGTGCCAGCAATCGACAGGGTTTTGCCGAGCAGTACTTC. It is translated as CASNRQGFAEQYF.